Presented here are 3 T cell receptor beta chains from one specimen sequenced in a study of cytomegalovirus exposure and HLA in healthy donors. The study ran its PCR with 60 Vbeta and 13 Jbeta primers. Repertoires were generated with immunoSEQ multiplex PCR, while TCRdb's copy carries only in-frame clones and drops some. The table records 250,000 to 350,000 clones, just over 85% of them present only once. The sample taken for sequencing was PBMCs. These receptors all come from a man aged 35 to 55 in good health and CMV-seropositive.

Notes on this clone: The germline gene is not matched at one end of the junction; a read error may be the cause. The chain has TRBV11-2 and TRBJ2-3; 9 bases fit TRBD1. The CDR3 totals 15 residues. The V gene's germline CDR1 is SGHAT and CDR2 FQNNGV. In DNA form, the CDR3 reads TGTGCCAGCAGGTTAGGGACAGGGCGGACAGATACGCAGTATTTT. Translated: CASRLGTGRTDTQYF.

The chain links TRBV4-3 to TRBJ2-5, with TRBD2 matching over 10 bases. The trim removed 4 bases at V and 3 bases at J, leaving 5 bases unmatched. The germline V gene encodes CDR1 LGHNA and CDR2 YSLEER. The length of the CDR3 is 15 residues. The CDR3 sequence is CASSRQLAGEETQYF. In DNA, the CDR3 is TGCGCCAGCAGCCGTCAGCTAGCGGGAGAAGAGACCCAGTACTTC.

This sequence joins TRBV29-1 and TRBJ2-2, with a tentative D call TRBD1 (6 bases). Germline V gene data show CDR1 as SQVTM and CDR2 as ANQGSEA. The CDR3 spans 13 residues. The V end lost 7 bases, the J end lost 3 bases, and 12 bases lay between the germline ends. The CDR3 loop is CSAREGDTGELFF. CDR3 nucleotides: TGCAGCGCACGAGAGGGGGACACCGGGGAGCTGTTTTTT.